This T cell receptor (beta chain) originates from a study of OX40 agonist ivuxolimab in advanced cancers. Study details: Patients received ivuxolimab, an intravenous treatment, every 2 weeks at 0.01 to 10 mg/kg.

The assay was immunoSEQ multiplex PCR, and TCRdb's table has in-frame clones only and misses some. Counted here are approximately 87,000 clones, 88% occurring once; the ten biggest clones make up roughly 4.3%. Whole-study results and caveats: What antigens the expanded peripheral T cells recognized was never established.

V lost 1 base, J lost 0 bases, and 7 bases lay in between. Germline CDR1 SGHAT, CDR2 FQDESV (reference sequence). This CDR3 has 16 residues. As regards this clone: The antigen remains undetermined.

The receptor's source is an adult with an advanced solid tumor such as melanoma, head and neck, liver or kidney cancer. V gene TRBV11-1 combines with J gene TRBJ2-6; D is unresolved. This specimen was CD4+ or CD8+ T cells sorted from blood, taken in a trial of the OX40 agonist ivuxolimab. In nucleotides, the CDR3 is TGTGCCAGCAGCTTAGGTCTGGGCTCTGGGGCCAACGTCCTGACTTTC. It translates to CASSLGLGSGANVLTF. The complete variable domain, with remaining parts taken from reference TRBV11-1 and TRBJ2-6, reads EAEVAQSPRYKITEKSQAVAFWCDPISGHATLYWYRQILGQGPELLVQFQDESVVDDSQLPKDRFSAERLKGVDSTLKIQPAELGDSAMYLCASSLGLGSGANVLTFGAGSRLTVL.